These T cell receptor beta chains were read from a single sample in a study of blood T cell repertoires in COVID-19. Assay used: immunoSEQ multiplex PCR; TCRdb lists only in-frame clones, some missing. The sample lists about 270,000 clones, approximately 88% occurring once. Sequenced input: peripheral blood. The receptors were sampled from a man aged 45 to 65 with acute or convalescent COVID-19. CDR3s include the opening cysteine and the closing phenylalanine or tryptophan. Fields, in order: V gene, clone size, J gene, D gene, CDR3 protein, CDR3 DNA. A D gene is named only where the DNA matches it firmly. A row's size may be missing; if present it is once, few, many or a size class.

v_call: TRBV7-9
clone_size: .
j_call: TRBJ2-6
d_call: .
cdr3_aa: CASSAAGANVLTF
cdr3_nt: TGTGCCAGCAGCGCGGCTGGGGCCAACGTCCTGACTTTC

v_call: TRBV5-1
clone_size: .
j_call: TRBJ2-7
d_call: .
cdr3_aa: CASSLSQGHEQYF
cdr3_nt: TGCGCCAGCAGCCTCAGCCAGGGCCACGAGCAGTACTTC

v_call: TRBV3-1/TRBV3-2
clone_size: .
j_call: TRBJ2-7
d_call: .
cdr3_aa: CASSQRSREQYF
cdr3_nt: TGTGCCAGCAGCCAAAGGTCGAGGGAGCAGTACTTC

v_call: TRBV6-5
clone_size: .
j_call: TRBJ1-1
d_call: .
cdr3_aa: CATGPRSNTEAFF
cdr3_nt: TGTGCCACAGGGCCCCGGTCGAACACTGAAGCTTTCTTT

v_call: TRBV19
clone_size: .
j_call: TRBJ1-1
d_call: TRBD1
cdr3_aa: CASSMVGQGNTEAFF
cdr3_nt: TGTGCCAGTAGTATGGTTGGACAGGGCAACACTGAAGCTTTCTTT

v_call: TRBV19
clone_size: .
j_call: TRBJ1-4
d_call: .
cdr3_aa: CASREQGATNEKLFF
cdr3_nt: TGTGCCAGTCGGGAACAGGGCGCAACTAATGAAAAACTGTTTTTT

v_call: TRBV19
clone_size: .
j_call: TRBJ2-3
d_call: .
cdr3_aa: CASSFNRDTDTQYF
cdr3_nt: TGTGCCAGTAGTTTCAACAGAGACACAGATACGCAGTATTTT

v_call: TRBV7-9
clone_size: .
j_call: TRBJ1-2
d_call: .
cdr3_aa: CASSLEQAKLRHGYTF
cdr3_nt: TGTGCCAGCAGCTTAGAGCAGGCGAAGCTCAGGCATGGCTACACCTTC

v_call: TRBV4-2
clone_size: .
j_call: TRBJ2-5
d_call: .
cdr3_aa: CASSNDRGETQYF
cdr3_nt: TGTGCCAGCAGTAACGACAGAGGAGAGACCCAGTACTTC

v_call: TRBV19
clone_size: .
j_call: TRBJ2-7
d_call: .
cdr3_aa: CASSKGPLYEQYF
cdr3_nt: TGTGCCAGTAGTAAGGGGCCCCTCTACGAGCAGTACTTC

v_call: TRBV6-1
clone_size: .
j_call: TRBJ2-3
d_call: .
cdr3_aa: CASSEALGLAGGQYF
cdr3_nt: TGTGCCAGCAGTGAAGCGCTCGGGCTCGCCGGGGGGCAGTATTTT

v_call: TRBV30
clone_size: .
j_call: TRBJ1-4
d_call: .
cdr3_aa: CAWSVGAGATEKLFF
cdr3_nt: TGTGCCTGGAGTGTTGGAGCAGGGGCGACTGAAAAACTGTTTTTT

v_call: TRBV2
clone_size: .
j_call: TRBJ2-7
d_call: .
cdr3_aa: CASTPGLEQYF
cdr3_nt: TGTGCCAGCACCCCAGGGCTCGAGCAGTACTTC

v_call: TRBV5-1
clone_size: many
j_call: TRBJ2-4
d_call: .
cdr3_aa: CASSPGGGSKNIQYF
cdr3_nt: TGCGCCAGCAGCCCTGGAGGAGGGTCCAAAAACATTCAGTACTTC

v_call: TRBV6-6
clone_size: once
j_call: TRBJ2-2
d_call: .
cdr3_aa: CASSLSMRGTGELFF
cdr3_nt: TGTGCCAGCTCCCTCTCGATGCGGGGCACCGGGGAGCTGTTTTTT

v_call: TRBV14
clone_size: .
j_call: TRBJ1-1
d_call: .
cdr3_aa: CASSQNRVNTEAFF
cdr3_nt: TGTGCCAGCAGCCAAAACAGGGTTAACACTGAAGCTTTCTTT

v_call: TRBV6-1
clone_size: .
j_call: TRBJ2-7
d_call: TRBD1
cdr3_aa: CASSETVWQGAREQYF
cdr3_nt: TGTGCCAGCAGTGAAACAGTATGGCAGGGGGCGCGGGAGCAGTACTTC

v_call: TRBV3-1/TRBV3-2
clone_size: .
j_call: TRBJ2-1
d_call: .
cdr3_aa: CASSQSGQRAYNEQFF
cdr3_nt: TGTGCCAGCAGCCAATCCGGCCAGCGGGCCTACAATGAGCAGTTCTTC

v_call: TRBV10-3
clone_size: .
j_call: TRBJ2-7
d_call: .
cdr3_aa: CAISESRFGAYEQYF
cdr3_nt: TGTGCCATCAGTGAGTCGAGGTTCGGAGCCTACGAGCAGTACTTC

v_call: TRBV18
clone_size: .
j_call: TRBJ2-1
d_call: .
cdr3_aa: CASSPFRSGVEYNEQFF
cdr3_nt: TGTGCCAGCTCACCATTTCGGTCCGGGGTGGAGTACAATGAGCAGTTCTTC

v_call: TRBV3-1/TRBV3-2
clone_size: .
j_call: TRBJ2-5
d_call: TRBD1
cdr3_aa: CASSQDREETQYF
cdr3_nt: TGTGCCAGCAGCCAGGACAGGGAAGAGACCCAGTACTTC

v_call: TRBV21-1
clone_size: few
j_call: TRBJ2-2
d_call: .
cdr3_aa: CASSKPNRGLTGELFF
cdr3_nt: TGTGCCAGCAGCAAACCCAACAGGGGGCTCACCGGGGAGCTGTTTTTT

v_call: TRBV7-3
clone_size: .
j_call: TRBJ2-1
d_call: TRBD2
cdr3_aa: CASTQGRGNNEQFF
cdr3_nt: TGTGCCAGCACTCAAGGGCGGGGGAACAATGAGCAGTTCTTC

v_call: TRBV11-1
clone_size: .
j_call: TRBJ2-2
d_call: .
cdr3_aa: CASSLARAGELFF
cdr3_nt: TGTGCCAGCAGCTTAGCGAGGGCCGGGGAGCTGTTTTTT

v_call: TRBV18
clone_size: .
j_call: TRBJ1-5
d_call: TRBD1
cdr3_aa: CASSQDRGNQPQHF
cdr3_nt: TGTGCCAGCTCACAAGACAGGGGAAATCAGCCCCAGCATTTT